This paragraph reports one T cell receptor (beta chain). The same CDR3 can be traced to other DNA sequences in this sample. These data come from a study of blood T cell repertoires in COVID-19. Background on the study: Collection of acute and convalescent COVID-19 samples took place in the United States, Italy and Spain. The cDNA or gDNA used as material had been derived from T cells, B-cell-depleted T cells, or PBMCs.

Original processing notes: Amplifying reference gene primers gave estimates of nucleated cell counts. TCRdb keeps only in-frame clones here, not all; method: immunoSEQ multiplex PCR. V, J and clone size are taken as reported in that table, and D and trimming were inferred from the DNA itself. The data show 210,000 or so clones, 84% seen once. CDR1 SGHRS and CDR2 YFSETQ come from the germline V gene. This CDR3 region has 14 residues. V dropped 0 bases and J dropped 5 bases, with 9 bases sitting between them. Sequenced input: peripheral blood. The rearrangement links TRBV5-1 to TRBJ1-5; possible D gene TRBD1, 5 bases. This TCR came from a woman between 45 and 60 years old with active or convalescent COVID-19. CDR3 sequence: CASSLGGRDQPQHF. The CDR3 region has the DNA TGCGCCAGCAGCTTGGGGGGCCGAGATCAGCCCCAGCATTTT.